Each of the 10 T cell receptor beta chains below was sequenced from the same sample in a study of T cells in Graves' hyperthyroidism and ophthalmopathy (dated by TCRdb to the late 2010s). Receptor amplification or capture employed multiplex PCR. Sequencing instrument: Illumina HiSeq 2000. The TCR beta CDR3 regions were amplified from the RNA transcripts. The first round of RT-PCR for the TCR CDR3 was performed with the HTBI primer set and the Qiagen OneStep RT-PCR kit. TCRdb trimmed public reads at Q25 via fastp, called clones via MiXCR and kept in-frame beta chains. Rows with one shared CDR3 protein collapse into an entry with the most common genes and DNA. The table for this sample lists 370,000 or so distinct CDR3 sequences; approximately 15% of them were counted only once. The top ten clonotypes cover 28% of the sample. Input material: blood. The source of these receptors is a young woman with Graves' hyperthyroidism that later progressed to Graves' ophthalmopathy.

In its sample, this clonotype was seen many times. This chain connects TRBV7-9 to TRBJ2-4; D is unresolved. V lost 4 bases, J lost 0 bases, and 16 bases lay in between. The CDR3 is 17 residues long. Germline lookup yields CDR1 SEHNR and CDR2 FQNEAQ (reference sequence). CDR3 nucleotides: TGTGCCAGCAGCTATCACGGATTTGGGCCAGCCAAAAACATTCAGTACTTC. Translation gives CASSYHGFGPAKNIQYF.

This clonotype was counted many times. The chain carries TRBV12-3 or TRBV12-4 and TRBJ2-2, with D unclear. CDR3 length: 14 residues. Trimming removed 6 bases at V and 6 bases at J, with 14 bases between. The CDR3 DNA reads as TGTGCCAGCAGACCTTTGGCCCTTCCCGGGGAGCTGTTTTTT. Translating gives CASRPLALPGELFF.

This clonotype was detected a few times. The chain is built from TRBV4-1 and TRBJ2-7; 12 bases line up with TRBD2. The CDR3 covers 19 residues. The ends lost 0 bases at V and 0 bases at J; junction bases unmatched: 9. Germline assignment: CDR1 MGHRA and CDR2 YSYEKL. As DNA, the CDR3 is TGCGCCAGCAGCCAAGATCAGGGACTAGCGGGCGCTAGCTCCTACGAGCAGTACTTC. The encoded protein is CASSQDQGLAGASSYEQYF.

This clonotype appeared many times. The chain has TRBV13 and TRBJ2-3, with 9 bases identical to TRBD2. CDR1 and CDR2 (germline): PRHDT, FYEKMQ (reference sequence). The junction had 16 bases not matched to a gene; V was cut back by 4 bases and J by 8 bases. CDR3 size: 17 residues. The CDR3 coding sequence is TGTGCCAGCAGCTCGCCCCAGGGGCGGGAGGGCCTAAGTACGCAGTATTTT. This translates into CASSSPQGREGLSTQYF.

The chain employs TRBV20-1 and TRBJ2-2, with a tentative D call TRBD1 (5 bases). Trimming removed 4 bases at V and 1 base at J, with 10 bases between. The germline V gene encodes CDR1 DFQATT and CDR2 SNEGSKA (reference sequence). The CDR3 totals 14 residues. CDR3 in DNA: TGCAGTGCTACCCCCACAGGGAACACCGGGGAGCTGTTTTTT. This gives the protein CSATPTGNTGELFF.

This clonotype was counted at least ten times. The J gene is TRBJ2-1, the V gene TRBV2; the D gene is possibly TRBD1 (6 bases). The CDR3 is 16 residues long. The germline gives CDR1 SNHLY, CDR2 FYNNEI. Trimming took 4 bases from V and 2 from J, leaving 15 bases between them. In nucleotides, the CDR3 is TGTGCCAGCAGTGCGTCTCAGGGGAAACCCTACAATGAGCAGTTCTTC. It encodes CASSASQGKPYNEQFF.

The chain couples TRBV11-2 to TRBJ2-7, with unresolved D. The CDR3 spans 13 residues. V was cut by 5 bases and J by 2 bases, with 10 bases left in between. Germline CDR1 is SGHAT and CDR2 is FQNNGV. The CDR3, as DNA: TGTGCCAGCAGCCATGACATACCCTACGAGCAGTACTTC. It is translated as CASSHDIPYEQYF.

The chain combines TRBV9 with TRBJ1-1; the D gene is possibly TRBD1 (5 bases). Trimming took off 0 bases at V and 5 bases at J, with 11 bases between the two ends. This CDR3 contains 14 residues. Germline CDR1 is SGDLS and CDR2 is YYNGEE. Here the CDR3 reads CASSVGRVGTEAFF. In DNA, the CDR3 is TGTGCCAGCAGCGTAGGCAGGGTCGGAACTGAAGCTTTCTTT.

This clonotype showed up just a few times. The chain employs TRBV4-2 and TRBJ2-5; a weak D match, TRBD2 (5 bases). Germline CDR1 and CDR2: LGHNA and YNFKEQ. Deletions cut 4 bases from V and 5 bases from J, with 23 bases between. The CDR3 consists of 17 residues. The CDR3, as DNA: TGTGCCAGCAGCCCGCAAGTCGAACGGGGAGTCGGTGAGACCCAGTACTTC. This sequence encodes CASSPQVERGVGETQYF.

This clonotype was seen repeatedly, ten times or more. The gene calls are TRBV27 and TRBJ2-1; no reliable D call. Germline values: CDR1 MNHEY, CDR2 SMNVEV (reference sequence). This CDR3 region has 16 residues. V lost 3 bases and J 5 bases, leaving 17 bases between the germline ends. CDR3: CASSFFGPSYDNEQFF. The CDR3 DNA is TGTGCCAGCAGTTTTTTCGGGCCTTCCTACGACAATGAGCAGTTCTTC.